This record covers a single T cell receptor (beta chain). Its cognate antigen is unknown. This sample was included in a study of T cell responses to AZD1222 COVID-19 vaccine. Trimming stripped 6 bases from V and 3 bases from J, with 21 bases between. This CDR3 spans 16 amino acids. Germline V gene lookup returns CDR1 WSHSY and CDR2 SAAADI. Repertoires were generated with immunoSEQ multiplex PCR, while TCRdb's copy carries only in-frame clones and drops some. The repertoire holds about 120,000 clones, roughly 90% seen once, with 8.4% in the top ten. Study-wide points: Spike as a whole was targeted by vaccine-associated CD4 TCRs, dominant at 160-218 and 743-854. Within unmutated variant regions lay the reported targets of nearly half of spike-specific TCRs.

The rearrangement uses TRBV10-2 and TRBJ2-7, with D perhaps given as TRBD1 or TRBD2 (5 bases each). The receptor was derived from an adult in good health. The sample consisted of peripheral blood, taken on day 0 of AZD1222 vaccination. This chain's CDR3 is CASSPNPGPQSYEQYF. The CDR3 DNA follows: TGCGCCAGCAGCCCAAATCCGGGACCGCAAAGCTACGAGCAGTACTTC.